One and the same sample provided the 28 T cell receptor beta chains below, sequenced in a study of OX40 agonist ivuxolimab in advanced cancers. Generated by immunoSEQ multiplex PCR, the TCRdb table keeps only in-frame clones and is missing some. The repertoire consists of about 15,000 clones, with over 75% occurring once and the leading ten covering approximately 28%. Sequenced here: CD4+ or CD8+ T cells sorted from blood, sampled in a trial of the OX40 agonist ivuxolimab. The source is an adult with an advanced solid tumor such as melanoma, head and neck, liver or kidney cancer.

V is TRBV6-1 and J is TRBJ2-1, with TRBD1 matching 9 bases. Germline CDR1 is MNHNS and CDR2 is SASEGT. The CDR3 spans 15 residues. J lost 5 bases, V lost 6 bases, and 8 bases had no gene match. CDR3 sequence (DNA): TGTGCCAGCAGAGACCGGGACAGGGTTAACAATGAGCAGTTCTTC. Translating it yields CASRDRDRVNNEQFF.

This clone was recorded once. The chain uses TRBV15 and TRBJ1-5; perhaps TRBD1 as D (5 bases). Per germline, CDR1 LNHNV and CDR2 YYDKDF (reference sequence). The CDR3 length is 12 residues. V lost 9 bases and J lost 6, with 12 bases in between. Written as DNA, the CDR3 is TGTGCCACTGGGGGGGGGACTCAGCCCCAGCATTTT. Its translation is CATGGGTQPQHF. Combining the CDR3 with reference TRBV15 and TRBJ1-5 gives the whole variable domain DAMVIQNPRYQVTQFGKPVTLSCSQTLNHNVMYWYQQKSSQAPKLLFHYYDKDFNNEADTPDNFQSRRPNTSFCFLDIRSPGLGDTAMYLCATGGGTQPQHFGDGTRLSIL.

The V and J genes are TRBV19 and TRBJ2-7; D is perhaps TRBD2 (5 bases). The V and J ends lost 1 base and 2 bases respectively, with 9 bases between them. There are 14 residues in the CDR3. Germline CDR1 reads LNHDA; CDR2 reads SQIVND (reference sequence). CDR3 residues: CASSIVGVTYEQYF. As DNA, the CDR3 is TGTGCCAGTAGTATAGTGGGAGTCACCTACGAGCAGTACTTC.

The table lists this clone with a few counts. V gene TRBV19 combines with J gene TRBJ2-1, with 7 bases lining up with TRBD1. J lost 12 bases, V lost 3 bases, and 8 bases had no gene match. CDR1 is LNHDA, CDR2 SQIVND, per germline (reference sequence). The CDR3 sequence is 13 residues long. CDR3 bases: TGTGCCAGTAGTATTGCACAGGGGCAGGTGCAGTTCTTC. Residues: CASSIAQGQVQFF.

J is TRBJ1-1 and V is TRBV7-9; 12 bases fit TRBD1. V lost 5 bases to trimming and J lost 2 bases; unmatched junction nucleotides: 3. The V gene's germline CDR1 is SEHNR and CDR2 FQNEAQ (reference sequence). The CDR3 contains 15 residues. DNA for the CDR3: TGTGCCAGCAGCCAGGGACAGGGGGCAAACACTGAAGCTTTCTTT. It is translated as CASSQGQGANTEAFF.

The chain uses TRBV6-1 and TRBJ1-2; possibly TRBD1 for D (6 bases). CDR1 is MNHNS, CDR2 SASEGT, per germline. This CDR3 contains 11 residues. Trimming took 8 bases from V and 2 from J, leaving 6 bases between them. As DNA, the CDR3 is TGTGCCAGCCAGGGGAACTATGGCTACACCTTC. Its translation: CASQGNYGYTF.

The table lists this clone with a count of one. V is TRBV7-9 and J is TRBJ2-7, with 8 bases fitting TRBD1. The length of the CDR3 is 15 residues. Germline V gives CDR1 SEHNR, CDR2 FQNEAQ (reference sequence). The ends lost 1 base at V and 2 bases at J; junction bases unmatched: 4. The CDR3 nucleotides read TGTGCCAGCAGCTTAGAATCGGGACAGGCCTACGAGCAGTACTTC. Amino acid sequence: CASSLESGQAYEQYF.

The V call is TRBV6-5, the J call TRBJ2-2, with a weak D call TRBD1 (6 bases). This CDR3 spans 15 amino acids. V was pared by 1 base and J by 1 base, with 7 bases between. The V gene's germline CDR1 is MNHEY and CDR2 SVGAGI. CDR3 in amino acids: CASSYYRVNTGELFF. For the CDR3, the DNA is TGTGCCAGCAGTTACTACAGGGTGAACACCGGGGAGCTGTTTTTT.

This chain joins TRBV27 and TRBJ1-2; TRBD1 agrees at 12 bases. Germline CDR1 reads MNHEY; CDR2 reads SMNVEV (reference sequence). J gave up 8 bases and V 1 base, and 5 bases lay outside the gene matches. The CDR3 runs 15 residues. The CDR3 sequence is CASSLLGQGAGGYTF. Written as DNA, the CDR3 is TGTGCCAGCAGTTTATTGGGACAGGGGGCAGGAGGCTACACCTTC.

This clone was observed a few times. This chain connects TRBV25-1 to TRBJ2-6; a weak D match, TRBD1 (5 bases). The germline gives CDR1 MGHDK, CDR2 SYGVNS. V was trimmed by 6 bases and J by 4 bases, leaving 16 bases between them. This CDR3 region has 16 residues. The CDR3 here is CASSLQDPSGANVLTF. CDR3 DNA: TGTGCCAGCAGCTTACAGGACCCCTCAGGGGCCAACGTCCTGACTTTC. Full variable domain (remainder filled in from reference TRBV25-1 and TRBJ2-6): EADIYQTPRYLVIGTGKKITLECSQTMGHDKMYWYQQDPGMELHLIHYSYGVNSTEKGDLSSESTVSRIRTEHFPLTLESARPSHTSQYLCASSLQDPSGANVLTFGAGSRLTVL.

The gene calls are TRBV6-6 and TRBJ2-4; no firm D call. Deletions cut 4 bases from V and 1 base from J, with 11 bases between. The CDR3 loop spans 15 amino acids. The germline gives CDR1 MNHNY, CDR2 SVGAGI (reference sequence). DNA for the CDR3: TGTGCCAGCAGTTTGGCCCATAGCGCCAAAAACATTCAGTACTTC. Translated, it gives CASSLAHSAKNIQYF.

J is TRBJ1-1 and V is TRBV19; no firm D call. In germline, CDR1 is LNHDA, CDR2 SQIVND (reference sequence). The V end was cut by 3 bases, the J end by 2 bases, with 7 bases between. CDR3 length: 13 residues. The CDR3 DNA reads TGTGCCAGTAGTATTAAGGGAAACACTGAAGCTTTCTTT. This encodes CASSIKGNTEAFF.

V is TRBV11-2 and J is TRBJ2-1; D is undetermined. The CDR3 loop spans 14 amino acids. Germline CDR1 reads SGHAT; CDR2 reads FQNNGV. The germline V and J ends were trimmed by 1 base and 0 bases, with 4 bases remaining between them. CDR3 nucleotides: TGTGCCAGCAGCTTAGCCGCCTCCTACAATGAGCAGTTCTTC. It yields the protein CASSLAASYNEQFF.

V usage is TRBV9 and J usage is TRBJ1-4, with D perhaps TRBD1 (5 bases). This CDR3 spans 14 amino acids. V shed 7 bases and J shed 7 bases, with 17 bases lying between them. CDR1 and CDR2 from the germline V gene are SGDLS and YYNGEE. The CDR3 loop is CASAGPPVGEKLFF. The CDR3 nucleotides are TGTGCCAGCGCGGGACCTCCGGTCGGTGAAAAACTGTTTTTT.

CDR3 in amino acids: CASSSRTSGYQETQYF. CDR3 nucleotides: TGTGCCAGCAGTTCCCGGACTAGCGGTTATCAAGAGACCCAGTACTTC. The V gene is TRBV27, the J gene TRBJ2-5, with 10 bases matching TRBD2. CDR1 and CDR2 (germline): MNHEY, SMNVEV (reference sequence). The V segment lost 4 bases and the J segment 2 bases; nucleotides outside the gene matches: 7. CDR3 length equals 16 residues.

This clone was observed a few times. The sample holds other DNA sequences that translate to the same CDR3. CDR3: CASSLAWISGTGEQYF. The CDR3 DNA sequence: TGTGCCAGCAGCTTGGCCTGGATTAGCGGGACAGGCGAGCAGTACTTC. The chain couples TRBV7-2 to TRBJ2-7, with D perhaps matching TRBD1 or TRBD2 (8 bases each). The CDR3 covers 16 residues. CDR1 is SGHTA and CDR2 is FQGNSA in the germline V gene. Trimming pared 3 bases from V and 6 bases from J, leaving 21 bases between.

The J gene is TRBJ2-3, the V gene TRBV5-6; TRBD2 matches at 13 bases. The CDR3 length is 18 residues. Germline V gene data show CDR1 as SGHDT and CDR2 as YYEEEE. J gave up 3 bases and V 3 bases, and 10 bases lay outside the gene matches. CDR3 sequence (DNA): TGTGCCAGCAGCTCTCAAGGGACTAGCGGGATAAGTACAGATACGCAGTATTTT. It codes for CASSSQGTSGISTDTQYF.

The chain is built from TRBV7-2 and TRBJ2-1; tentative D call: TRBD1 (6 bases). The CDR3 has 15 amino acids. V was pared by 5 bases and J by 0 bases, with 11 bases between. The germline V gene encodes CDR1 SGHTA and CDR2 FQGNSA. In DNA form, the CDR3 reads TGTGCCAGCAGCAGTTTAGGGGGCTCCTACAATGAGCAGTTCTTC. Its protein is CASSSLGGSYNEQFF.

This clone was counted a single time. This chain joins TRBV5-5 and TRBJ2-7; 7 bases fit TRBD1. The trim removed 3 bases at V and 3 bases at J, leaving 3 bases unmatched. The germline CDR1 and CDR2 sequences are SGHKS and YYEKEE (reference sequence). The CDR3 spans 13 residues. CDR3 in DNA: TGTGCCAGCAGCTGGGACAGATTCTACGAGCAGTACTTC. This codes for CASSWDRFYEQYF.

CDR3 region: CAWSVGTGGNQPQHF. The CDR3 DNA reads TGTGCCTGGAGTGTAGGGACAGGGGGTAATCAGCCCCAGCATTTT. The chain carries TRBV30 and TRBJ1-5, with TRBD1 identical over 11 bases. Trimming at V came to 0 bases and at J to 4 bases, leaving 2 bases not matched to a gene. This CDR3 comprises 15 residues. The germline CDR1 and CDR2 sequences are GTSNPN and SVGIG (reference sequence).

This chain connects TRBV2 to TRBJ2-1; 8 bases match TRBD2. J lost 1 base, V lost 4 bases, and 18 bases had no gene match. The germline gives CDR1 SNHLY, CDR2 FYNNEI. This CDR3 spans 20 amino acids. CDR3 residues: CASSGDFGTRGIESYNEQFF. The CDR3 DNA reads TGTGCCAGCAGTGGGGATTTCGGGACTAGAGGTATAGAGTCCTACAATGAGCAGTTCTTC.

The chain employs TRBV6-6 and TRBJ2-3; the D gene is possibly TRBD2 (6 bases). There are 15 residues in the CDR3. Germline V gene lookup returns CDR1 MNHNY and CDR2 SVGAGI (reference sequence). The ends were cut back, 2 bases at V and 1 base at J, with 10 bases in the middle. CDR3: CASSYGGFGTDTQYF. CDR3 DNA sequence: TGTGCCAGCAGTTACGGGGGGTTTGGCACAGATACGCAGTATTTT.

V is TRBV14 and J is TRBJ2-5, with 10 positions matching TRBD2. CDR3 length equals 16 residues. The V gene end was trimmed by 1 base and the J gene end by 5 bases; junction bases not matched to a gene: 7. Germline V gives CDR1 SGHDN, CDR2 FVKESK. The CDR3 is CASSQVPSGSGETQYF. The CDR3 coding sequence is TGTGCCAGCAGCCAAGTTCCTAGCGGGAGTGGTGAGACCCAGTACTTC.

The genes are TRBV29-1 and TRBJ2-1, with D perhaps assigned TRBD1 or TRBD2 (5 bases each). The CDR3 has 18 amino acids. Trimming took off 7 bases at V and 0 bases at J, with 25 bases between the two ends. Germline CDR1 is SQVTM and CDR2 is ANQGSEA. The CDR3 spells CSAVSGDIRDRSYNEQFF. In nucleotides, the CDR3 is TGCAGCGCCGTGAGCGGAGATATCCGGGACCGCTCCTACAATGAGCAGTTCTTC.

In regard to this clone: A far bigger clonotype differs at one base, so this is likely a read error. Other DNA sequences in the same sample also yield this CDR3. The V and J genes are TRBV4-1 and TRBJ2-7; the D is unclear. V was clipped by 0 bases and J by 7 bases, with 10 bases between them. Germline V gene lookup returns CDR1 MGHRA and CDR2 YSYEKL. The CDR3 sequence is 13 residues long. The CDR3 protein is CASSQDYLNEQYF. The CDR3 coding sequence is TGCGCCAGCAGCCAAGACTACCTCAATGAGCAGTACTTC.

The chain uses TRBV7-2 and TRBJ1-1, with TRBD1 identical over 10 bases. The V gene end was trimmed by 0 bases and the J gene end by 7 bases; junction bases not matched to a gene: 11. The germline CDR1 and CDR2 sequences are SGHTA and FQGNSA. The CDR3 length is 17 residues. CDR3 nucleotides: TGTGCCAGCAGCTTAGCCCTACAAAGGACAGGGGGAAGTGAAGCTTTCTTT. This sequence encodes CASSLALQRTGGSEAFF.

This sequence joins TRBV29-1 and TRBJ1-5; D is possibly TRBD1 (5 bases). Germline V gives CDR1 SQVTM, CDR2 ANQGSEA. V lost 4 bases and J 3 bases, leaving 10 bases between the germline ends. This CDR3 has 13 residues. This chain's CDR3 is CSVAEGFNQPQHF. CDR3 nucleotide sequence: TGCAGCGTTGCTGAGGGGTTCAATCAGCCCCAGCATTTT. The full variable domain, in which reference TRBV29-1 and TRBJ1-5 provide the parts outside the CDR3, is SAVISQKPSRDICQRGTSLTIQCQVDSQVTMMFWYRQQPGQSLTLIATANQGSEATYESGFVIDKFPISRPNLTFSTLTVSNMSPEDSSIYLCSVAEGFNQPQHFGDGTRLSIL.

Here the CDR3 DNA reads TGTGCCAGCAGCCCAAGCGTAACCGGGGAGCTGTTTTTT. Amino acid sequence: CASSPSVTGELFF. V gene TRBV9 combines with J gene TRBJ2-2, with no clear D. V was pared by 4 bases and J by 5 bases, with 9 bases between. The CDR3 has 13 amino acids. The germline gives CDR1 SGDLS, CDR2 YYNGEE. Looking up the rest from reference TRBV9 and TRBJ2-2 gives the full variable domain: DSGVTQTPKHLITATGQRVTLRCSPRSGDLSVYWYQQSLDQGLQFLIQYYNGEERAKGNILERFSAQQFPDLHSELNLSSLELGDSALYFCASSPSVTGELFFGEGSRLTVL.